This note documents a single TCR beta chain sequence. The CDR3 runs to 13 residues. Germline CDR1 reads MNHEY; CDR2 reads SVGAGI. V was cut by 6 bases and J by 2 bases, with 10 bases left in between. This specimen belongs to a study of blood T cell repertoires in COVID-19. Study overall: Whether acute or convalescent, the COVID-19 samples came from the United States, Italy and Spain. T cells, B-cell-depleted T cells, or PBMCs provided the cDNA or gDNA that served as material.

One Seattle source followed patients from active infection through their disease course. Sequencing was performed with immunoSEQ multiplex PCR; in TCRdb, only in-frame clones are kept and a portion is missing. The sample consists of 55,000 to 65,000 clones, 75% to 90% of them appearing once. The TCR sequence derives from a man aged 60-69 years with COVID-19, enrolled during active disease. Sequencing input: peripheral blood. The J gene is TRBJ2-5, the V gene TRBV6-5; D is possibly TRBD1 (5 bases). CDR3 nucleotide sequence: TGTGCCAGCAGGGTCGACAGACAAGAGACCCAGTACTTC. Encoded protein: CASRVDRQETQYF.